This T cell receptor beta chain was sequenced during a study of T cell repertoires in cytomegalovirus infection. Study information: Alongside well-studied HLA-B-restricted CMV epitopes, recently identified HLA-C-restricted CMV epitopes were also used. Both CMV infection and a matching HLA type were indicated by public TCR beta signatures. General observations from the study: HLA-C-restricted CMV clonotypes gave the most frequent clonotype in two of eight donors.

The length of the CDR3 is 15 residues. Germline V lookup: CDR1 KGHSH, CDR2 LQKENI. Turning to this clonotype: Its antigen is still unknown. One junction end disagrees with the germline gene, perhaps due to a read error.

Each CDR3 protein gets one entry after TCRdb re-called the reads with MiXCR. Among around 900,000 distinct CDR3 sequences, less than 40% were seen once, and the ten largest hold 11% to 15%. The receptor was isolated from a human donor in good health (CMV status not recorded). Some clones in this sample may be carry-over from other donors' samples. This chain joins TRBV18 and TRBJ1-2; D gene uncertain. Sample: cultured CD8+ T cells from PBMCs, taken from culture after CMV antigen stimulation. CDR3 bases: TGTGCCAACTCACCACCGGAGGGAGAGGTCTATGGCTACACCTTC. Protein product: CANSPPEGEVYGYTF.